Shown below are 32 T cell receptor beta chains from a single sample sequenced in a study of control samples from healthy donors and cancer patients (dated by TCRdb to about 2020). Preparation of the library involved the immunoSEQ multiplex PCR assay. TCRdb obtained this table from immuneACCESS and retained in-frame rearrangements with V and J assigned. These tables miss some clones; where compared with another copy, unresolved V genes account for less than half of the shortfall, and the remainder is unexplained. The sample profile shows some 64,000 clones; 90% of them were found once. Roughly 1.2% of the sample belongs to the ten largest clones. Material for sequencing was PBMCs. Every receptor here comes from a woman in her 50s with colorectal cancer.

This sequence joins TRBV5-4 and TRBJ1-1, with D maybe TRBD1 (5 bases). V gave up 2 bases and J gave up 0 bases, with 8 bases separating them. The CDR3 has 14 residues. The germline gives CDR1 SGHNT, CDR2 YYREEE (reference sequence). The CDR3 DNA reads TGTGCCAGCAGCTTTCGGGGGATGAACACTGAAGCTTTCTTT. It yields the protein CASSFRGMNTEAFF.

This clone was counted once. The J gene is TRBJ2-5, the V gene TRBV24-1; D may be TRBD1 or TRBD2 (6 bases each). V was trimmed by 6 bases and J by 5 bases, leaving 18 bases between them. From germline, CDR1 is KGHDR and CDR2 SFDVKD. There are 15 residues in the CDR3. DNA of the CDR3: TGTGCCACCAGTTTAACGACAGGTGGAGGGGAGACCCAGTACTTC. Its translation is CATSLTTGGGETQYF.

This sequence joins TRBV2 and TRBJ2-1; possible D gene TRBD1, 6 bases. V shed 7 bases and J shed 4 bases, with 14 bases lying between them. Germline CDR1 is SNHLY and CDR2 is FYNNEI. This CDR3 region has 14 residues. The CDR3 sequence is CASTARTEYNEQFF. The CDR3 DNA is TGTGCCAGCACCGCACGGACAGAATACAATGAGCAGTTCTTC.

The V and J genes are TRBV7-7 and TRBJ2-1; D might be TRBD2 (6 bases). V lost 5 bases, J lost 2 bases, and 16 bases lay in between. Germline CDR1 and CDR2: SSHAT and FNYEAQ (reference sequence). The CDR3 consists of 16 residues. This CDR3 reads CASSPSAPVPYNEQFF. CDR3 DNA: TGTGCCAGCAGCCCTAGCGCCCCGGTCCCCTACAATGAGCAGTTCTTC.

The chain combines TRBV12-3 or TRBV12-4 with TRBJ1-1; perhaps TRBD1 as D (5 bases). The CDR3 runs to 13 residues. V lost 8 bases, J lost 5 bases, and 15 bases lay in between. The CDR3 sequence is CASVKTGSTEAFF. The CDR3 region has the DNA TGTGCCAGCGTTAAAACAGGTTCGACTGAAGCTTTCTTT.

This chain connects TRBV19 to TRBJ1-4; D ambiguous. This CDR3 contains 15 residues. The germline V and J ends were trimmed by 11 bases and 0 bases, with 16 bases remaining between them. Per the germline V gene, CDR1 is LNHDA and CDR2 is SQIVND (reference sequence). The CDR3 sequence is CASGPGRATNEKLFF. In DNA form, the CDR3 reads TGTGCCTCCGGCCCAGGTCGTGCAACTAATGAAAAACTGTTTTTT. The full variable domain, with the rest looked up from reference TRBV19 and TRBJ1-4, is DGGITQSPKYLFRKEGQNVTLSCEQNLNHDAMYWYRQDPGQGLRLIYYSQIVNDFQKGDIAEGYSVSREKKESFPLTVTSAQKNPTAFYLCASGPGRATNEKLFFGSGTQLSVL.

This clone appeared a single time. The chain employs TRBV7-6 and TRBJ2-1; 8 nucleotides align to TRBD2. The germline CDR1 and CDR2 sequences are SGHVS and FNYEAQ. The CDR3 spans 16 residues. V shed 2 bases and J 4 bases; nucleotides not matched to a gene: 7. CDR3 sequence (DNA): TGTGCCAGCAGCTTAAGCGGGAGTAGTTTTTACAATGAGCAGTTCTTC. Protein: CASSLSGSSFYNEQFF.

The chain is built from TRBV27 and TRBJ1-2, with D possibly matching TRBD1 (5 bases). The CDR3 sequence is 15 residues long. Germline V gene data show CDR1 as MNHEY and CDR2 as SMNVEV (reference sequence). V was shortened by 0 bases and J by 1 base, with 9 bases between the two germline ends. In nucleotides, the CDR3 is TGTGCCAGCAGTTTATCCCGGACAAATAACTATGGCTACACCTTC. Translating it yields CASSLSRTNNYGYTF.

In this sample, this clone turned up once. This chain links TRBV6-5 with TRBJ2-2; 7 bases are shared with TRBD2. CDR3 length: 15 amino acids. Trimming at V came to 2 bases and at J to 0 bases, leaving 0 bases not matched to a gene. The V gene's germline CDR1 is MNHEY and CDR2 SVGAGI. The CDR3 DNA reads TGTGCCAGCAGTTACGCGGGGGCGAACACCGGGGAGCTGTTTTTT. The encoded protein is CASSYAGANTGELFF.

This sequence joins TRBV7-3 and TRBJ2-3, with unresolved D. The CDR3 is 13 residues long. The V and J ends lost 2 bases and 3 bases respectively, with 6 bases between them. Germline V gene sequence: CDR1 SGHTA, CDR2 FQGTGA. CDR3 sequence reads: CASSLDRTDTQYF. The DNA of the CDR3 is TGTGCCAGCAGCTTAGACCGGACAGATACGCAGTATTTT.

The rearrangement links TRBV29-1 to TRBJ2-5; a weak D match, TRBD1 (6 bases). The CDR3 consists of 12 residues. Trimming stripped 6 bases from V and 2 bases from J, with 10 bases between. CDR1 is SQVTM, CDR2 ANQGSEA, per germline. The CDR3, as DNA: TGCAGCGTGGCTGACAGGCAAGAGACCCAGTACTTC. It encodes CSVADRQETQYF.

V is TRBV3-1 (or the pseudogene TRBV3-2) and J is TRBJ2-7; no clear D gene. Trimming took off 1 base at V and 3 bases at J, with 1 base between the two ends. The CDR3 totals 11 residues. CDR1 LGHDT and CDR2 YNNKEL come from the germline V gene (reference sequence). The CDR3 bases are TGTGCCAGCAGCCAAGGCTACGAGCAGTACTTC. Translating gives CASSQGYEQYF.

The chain carries TRBV3-1 (or the pseudogene TRBV3-2) and TRBJ1-6; TRBD1 matches 7 bases. This CDR3 is built from 15 residues. Germline assignment: CDR1 LGHDT and CDR2 YNNKEL (reference sequence). Trimming at V came to 5 bases and at J to 10 bases, leaving 11 bases not matched to a gene. The CDR3 DNA follows: TGTGCCAGCAGCTCAAGAAACAGGGGTGGGTCACCCCTCCACTTT. It codes for CASSSRNRGGSPLHF.

This chain links TRBV19 with TRBJ1-1; D is perhaps TRBD1 (5 bases). Trimming shortened V by 3 bases and J by 4 bases, and 12 bases separated the two germline ends. CDR1 and CDR2 (germline): LNHDA, SQIVND (reference sequence). The CDR3 is 14 amino acids. In DNA form, the CDR3 reads TGTGCCAGTAGTATTCGAAGGGGACGCACTGAAGCTTTCTTT. Translated: CASSIRRGRTEAFF.

The rearrangement uses TRBV6-6 and TRBJ2-1; D possibly corresponds to TRBD1 (6 bases). From germline, CDR1 is MNHNY and CDR2 SVGAGI (reference sequence). The CDR3 covers 16 residues. V was clipped by 0 bases and J by 4 bases, with 13 bases between them. This CDR3 reads CASSYSGRGQYNEQFF. DNA for the CDR3: TGTGCCAGCAGTTACTCAGGCAGGGGCCAATACAATGAGCAGTTCTTC.

DNA for the CDR3: TGTGCCAGCAGTCAATCCTACAATGAGCAGTTCTTC. Protein sequence: CASSQSYNEQFF. The chain uses TRBV27 and TRBJ2-1, with D hard to call. The CDR3 is 12 amino acids. In germline, CDR1 is MNHEY, CDR2 SMNVEV (reference sequence). Trimming shortened V by 5 bases and J by 1 base, and 3 bases separated the two germline ends.

The chain carries TRBV5-1 and TRBJ1-6; D unclear. Germline assignment: CDR1 SGHRS and CDR2 YFSETQ. This CDR3 spans 18 amino acids. V lost 4 bases and J lost 8, with 25 bases in between. CDR3 sequence (DNA): TGCGCCAGCAGCAAAGGAGGGTTTTTCGCGGGGAAATATTCACCCCTCCACTTT. Its protein product is CASSKGGFFAGKYSPLHF. The variable domain in full, with the rest retrieved from reference TRBV5-1 and TRBJ1-6, is KAGVTQTPRYLIKTRGQQVTLSCSPISGHRSVSWYQQTPGQGLQFLFEYFSETQRNKGNFPGRFSGRQFSNSRSEMNVSTLELGDSALYLCASSKGGFFAGKYSPLHFGNGTRLTVT.

This rearrangement joins TRBV3-1 (or the pseudogene TRBV3-2) to TRBJ2-1; 8 bases align to TRBD1. The CDR3 is 14 amino acids. The germline V gene encodes CDR1 LGHDT and CDR2 YNNKEL (reference sequence). Trimming cost V 4 bases and J 4 bases; bases outside gene matches: 3. Written as DNA, the CDR3 is TGTGCCAGCAGCCGACGACAGGGGTACAATGAGCAGTTCTTC. Protein sequence: CASSRRQGYNEQFF.

The chain is built from TRBV6-5 and TRBJ2-1; D is uncertain. CDR1 and CDR2 (germline): MNHEY, SVGAGI. The CDR3 totals 15 residues. V was shortened by 2 bases and J by 4 bases, with 12 bases between the two germline ends. The CDR3 sequence: CASSYPGLPYNEQFF. CDR3 in DNA: TGTGCCAGCAGTTACCCAGGTCTTCCTTACAATGAGCAGTTCTTC.

This clone was seen only once. The gene calls are TRBV16 and TRBJ1-6, with D maybe TRBD1 (6 bases). Trimming removed 5 bases from V and 7 bases from J, with 12 bases in between. Germline-derived CDR1 and CDR2 are KGHSY and FQNENV. There are 14 residues in the CDR3. CDR3 sequence (DNA): TGTGCCAGCAGCGACCGGGACAACAATTCACCCCTCCACTTT. It translates to CASSDRDNNSPLHF.

V and J are TRBV20-1 and TRBJ1-5; D not resolved. The germline gives CDR1 DFQATT, CDR2 SNEGSKA (reference sequence). This CDR3 spans 14 amino acids. The V gene lost 3 bases and the J gene lost 0 bases, with 9 bases spanning the gap. Written as DNA, the CDR3 is TGCAGTGCTAGTAGGCAGCATAGCAATCAGCCCCAGCATTTT. Its translation: CSASRQHSNQPQHF.

CDR3 nucleotide sequence: TGTGCCAGCAGTGAGGGGTCGGGATACGGCTACACCTTC. Translated: CASSEGSGYGYTF. The V call is TRBV2, the J call TRBJ1-2; no firm D call. V lost 3 bases, J lost 8 bases, and 13 bases lay in between. This CDR3 is 13 amino acids long. Germline CDR1 is SNHLY and CDR2 is FYNNEI. Full variable domain (rest looked up from reference TRBV2 and TRBJ1-2): EPEVTQTPSHQVTQMGQEVILRCVPISNHLYFYWYRQILGQKVEFLVSFYNNEISEKSEIFDDQFSVERPDGSNFTLKIRSTKLEDSAMYFCASSEGSGYGYTFGSGTRLTVV.

V usage is TRBV5-1 and J usage is TRBJ2-1; no clear D gene. CDR1 is SGHRS, CDR2 YFSETQ, per germline. V lost 5 bases and J lost 8, with 17 bases in between. The CDR3 covers 14 residues. CDR3 sequence reads: CASSNSPGPHEQFF. For the CDR3, the DNA is TGCGCCAGCAGTAATTCGCCGGGCCCCCATGAGCAGTTCTTC. The full variable domain, its missing parts supplied by reference TRBV5-1 and TRBJ2-1, is KAGVTQTPRYLIKTRGQQVTLSCSPISGHRSVSWYQQTPGQGLQFLFEYFSETQRNKGNFPGRFSGRQFSNSRSEMNVSTLELGDSALYLCASSNSPGPHEQFFGPGTRLTVL.

The genes are TRBV24-1 and TRBJ2-1; no clear D gene. Germline V lookup: CDR1 KGHDR, CDR2 SFDVKD. There are 12 residues in the CDR3. V lost 5 bases to trimming and J lost 9 bases, with 10 bases between them. CDR3 DNA sequence: TGTGCCACCAGTGGTCGGGTGGGTGAGCAGTTCTTC. It specifies CATSGRVGEQFF.

The chain couples TRBV14 to TRBJ2-1, with a tentative D call TRBD1 (6 bases). Per the germline V gene, CDR1 is SGHDN and CDR2 is FVKESK. CDR3 length: 16 amino acids. V was shortened by 3 bases and J by 0 bases, with 12 bases between the two germline ends. The CDR3 spells CASSHPKGDSYNEQFF. In DNA, the CDR3 is TGTGCCAGCAGCCATCCCAAGGGGGACTCCTACAATGAGCAGTTCTTC.

The J gene is TRBJ1-1, the V gene TRBV11-2, with a tentative D call TRBD1 (5 bases). The ends were cut back, 5 bases at V and 8 bases at J, with 21 bases in the middle. Germline V CDR1 and CDR2: SGHAT, FQNNGV. The CDR3 spans 15 residues. Written as DNA, the CDR3 is TGTGCCAGCAGCGAGACCCTAGACAGTTACAGGGAAGCTTTCTTT. It encodes CASSETLDSYREAFF.

The chain couples TRBV5-4 to TRBJ2-7; 12 bases are a match to TRBD1. Germline-derived CDR1 and CDR2 are SGHNT and YYREEE (reference sequence). The CDR3 is 13 amino acids. The V gene end was trimmed by 4 bases and the J gene end by 6 bases; junction bases not matched to a gene: 2. CDR3 sequence reads: CASSGDRGLEQYF. The CDR3 nucleotides are TGTGCCAGCAGCGGGGACAGGGGGCTCGAGCAGTACTTC.

This chain joins TRBV29-1 and TRBJ2-6; D is uncertain. This CDR3 has 16 residues. From germline, CDR1 is SQVTM and CDR2 ANQGSEA. Deletions cut 1 base from V and 0 bases from J, with 10 bases between. In DNA, the CDR3 is TGCAGCGTTGAAGGTGCGACAAGCTCTGGGGCCAACGTCCTGACTTTC. It codes for CSVEGATSSGANVLTF.

The chain couples TRBV7-7 to TRBJ1-1, with D uncertain. The CDR3 contains 13 residues. Per the germline V gene, CDR1 is SSHAT and CDR2 is FNYEAQ (reference sequence). V was cut by 1 base and J by 1 base, with 4 bases left in between. CDR3 region: CASSLERNTEAFF. CDR3 sequence (DNA): TGTGCCAGCAGCTTAGAAAGGAACACTGAAGCTTTCTTT.

This chain uses TRBV3-1 (or the pseudogene TRBV3-2) with TRBJ1-4; 8 positions match TRBD1. Germline CDR1 and CDR2: LGHDT and YNNKEL (reference sequence). This CDR3 comprises 14 residues. V lost 4 bases to trimming and J lost 7 bases; unmatched junction nucleotides: 5. DNA of the CDR3: TGTGCCAGCAGCCCGACAGGGGCAGGTGAAAAACTGTTTTTT. As protein: CASSPTGAGEKLFF.

This chain links TRBV19 with TRBJ2-7, with D maybe TRBD1 (5 bases). This CDR3 spans 12 amino acids. V was cut by 6 bases and J by 5 bases, with 11 bases left in between. From germline, CDR1 is LNHDA and CDR2 SQIVND (reference sequence). The CDR3 DNA sequence: TGTGCCAGTAGCTGGGCGGACAACGAGCAGTACTTC. Its translation is CASSWADNEQYF.

The V and J genes are TRBV28 and TRBJ2-7; 9 nucleotides match TRBD1. V was pared by 1 base and J by 7 bases, with 11 bases of the junction left unmatched. CDR3 length: 16 amino acids. Germline V gene sequence: CDR1 MDHEN, CDR2 SYDVKM. In nucleotides, the CDR3 is TGTGCCAGCAGTTTATATCGGGGACAGGGCCTTTTAGAGCAGTACTTC. Translation gives CASSLYRGQGLLEQYF.